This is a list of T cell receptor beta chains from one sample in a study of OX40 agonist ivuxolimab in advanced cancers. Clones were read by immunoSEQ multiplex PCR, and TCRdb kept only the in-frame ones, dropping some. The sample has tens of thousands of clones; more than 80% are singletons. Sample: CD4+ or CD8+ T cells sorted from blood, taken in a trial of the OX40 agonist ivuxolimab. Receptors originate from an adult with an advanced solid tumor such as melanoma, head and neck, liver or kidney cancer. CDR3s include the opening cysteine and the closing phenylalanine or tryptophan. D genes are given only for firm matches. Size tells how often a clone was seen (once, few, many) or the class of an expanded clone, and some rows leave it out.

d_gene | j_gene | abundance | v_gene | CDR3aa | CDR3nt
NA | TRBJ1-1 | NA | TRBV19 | CASSIFPNGNTEAFF | TGTGCCAGTAGTATTTTTCCTAACGGGAACACTGAAGCTTTCTTT
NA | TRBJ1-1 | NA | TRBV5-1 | CASSLAGETNTEAFF | TGCGCCAGCAGCTTGGCAGGGGAGACGAACACTGAAGCTTTCTTT
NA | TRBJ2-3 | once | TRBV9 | CASSDRTSTDTQYF | TGTGCCAGCAGCGACCGGACTTCCACAGATACGCAGTATTTT
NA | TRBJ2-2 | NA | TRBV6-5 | CASSHGGPSGGELFF | TGTGCCAGCAGTCATGGGGGCCCTTCTGGCGGGGAGCTGTTTTTT
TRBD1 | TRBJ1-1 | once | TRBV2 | CASSKDRGGTEAFF | TGTGCCAGCAGCAAAGACAGGGGCGGCACTGAAGCTTTCTTT
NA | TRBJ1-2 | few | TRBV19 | CASSILQDYGYTF | TGTGCCAGTAGTATCCTCCAGGACTATGGCTACACCTTC
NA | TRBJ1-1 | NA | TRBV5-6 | CASSDTPTGTEAFF | TGTGCCAGCAGCGATACCCCAACGGGTACTGAAGCTTTCTTT
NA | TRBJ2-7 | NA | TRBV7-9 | CASSLEVYEQYF | TGTGCCAGCAGCTTAGAAGTGTACGAGCAGTACTTC
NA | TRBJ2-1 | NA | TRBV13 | CASSSFRGRNEQFF | TGTGCCAGCAGCTCCTTCCGGGGACGGAATGAGCAGTTCTTC
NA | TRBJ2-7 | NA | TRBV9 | CASSVGGSGSYEQYF | TGTGCCAGCAGCGTTGGGGGTTCGGGTTCCTACGAGCAGTACTTC
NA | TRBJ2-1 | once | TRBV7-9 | CASSLAVGEPFF | TGTGCCAGCAGCTTAGCGGTAGGGGAGCCGTTCTTC
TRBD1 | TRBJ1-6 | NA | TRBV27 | CASSLGQGSSSPLHF | TGTGCCAGCAGTTTAGGACAGGGAAGTAGTTCACCCCTCCACTTT
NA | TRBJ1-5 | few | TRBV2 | CASSPRQGNQPQHF | TGTGCCAGCAGTCCTCGGCAGGGCAATCAGCCCCAGCATTTT
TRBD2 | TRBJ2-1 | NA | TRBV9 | CASSGRSGTSPYNEQFF | TGTGCCAGCAGCGGGAGATCCGGGACTAGCCCTTACAATGAGCAGTTCTTC
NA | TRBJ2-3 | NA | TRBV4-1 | CASSQDLGRSDTQYF | TGCGCCAGCAGCCAAGATCTCGGTAGGTCAGATACGCAGTATTTT
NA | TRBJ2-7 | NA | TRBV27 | CASSLSPFSEQYF | TGTGCCAGCAGTTTATCCCCCTTCTCCGAGCAGTACTTC
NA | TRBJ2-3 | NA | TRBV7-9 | CASSRALDRETDTQYF | TGTGCCAGCAGCCGCGCCTTAGACCGGGAGACAGATACGCAGTATTTT
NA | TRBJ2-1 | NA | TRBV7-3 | CASSSSSGTGEIF | TGTGCCAGCAGCTCCTCCTCCGGGACTGGAGAGATCTTC
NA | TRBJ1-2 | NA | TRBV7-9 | CASSPNGAGLPGYTF | TGTGCCAGCAGCCCCAATGGGGCAGGGCTCCCTGGCTACACCTTC
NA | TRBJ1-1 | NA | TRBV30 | CASIRPNTEAFF | TGTGCCTCGATACGTCCGAACACTGAAGCTTTCTTT
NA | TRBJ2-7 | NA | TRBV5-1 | CASRTGSSYEQYF | TGCGCCAGCAGGACCGGGAGTTCCTACGAGCAGTACTTC